The clone carrying this TCR beta chain was detected only a few times. Its specificity is unknown. Trimming left V 4 bases short and J 5 bases short, with 15 bases between. Germline assignment: CDR1 SGHRS and CDR2 YFSETQ. This CDR3 region has 15 residues. Each CDR3 protein gets one entry after TCRdb re-called the RT-PCR reads with MiXCR. The sample has around 850,000 distinct CDR3 sequences, about 18% seen once. This sample is drawn from a study of response to subunit inactivated influenza vaccine. General study results and limits: The authors offered the suggestion that each seasonal influenza vaccination recruits few new T cells.

The TCR sequence derives from a man in his forties or fifties who received an inactivated influenza vaccine. This specimen consisted of PBMCs from blood, obtained 4 to 6 days after vaccination. The chain recombines TRBV5-1 with TRBJ2-2; D is perhaps TRBD1 (5 bases). As DNA, the CDR3 is TGCGCCAGCAGCCTGGTGCAGGGAAGGACCGGGGAGCTGTTTTTT. Protein: CASSLVQGRTGELFF. The variable domain in full, with the rest retrieved from reference TRBV5-1 and TRBJ2-2, is KAGVTQTPRYLIKTRGQQVTLSCSPISGHRSVSWYQQTPGQGLQFLFEYFSETQRNKGNFPGRFSGRQFSNSRSEMNVSTLELGDSALYLCASSLVQGRTGELFFGEGSRLTVL.